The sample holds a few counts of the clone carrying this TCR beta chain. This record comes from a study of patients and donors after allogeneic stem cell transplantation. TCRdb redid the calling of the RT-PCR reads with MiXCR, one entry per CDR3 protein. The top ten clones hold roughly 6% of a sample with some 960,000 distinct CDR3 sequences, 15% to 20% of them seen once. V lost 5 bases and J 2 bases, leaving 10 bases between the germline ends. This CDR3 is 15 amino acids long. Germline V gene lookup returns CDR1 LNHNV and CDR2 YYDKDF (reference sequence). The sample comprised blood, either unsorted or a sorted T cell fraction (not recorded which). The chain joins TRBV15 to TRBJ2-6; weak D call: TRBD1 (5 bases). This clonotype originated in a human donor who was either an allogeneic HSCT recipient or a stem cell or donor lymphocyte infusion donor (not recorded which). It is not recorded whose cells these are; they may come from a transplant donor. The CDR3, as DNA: TGTGCCACCAGCCGTCAGGGTGCTGGGGCCAACGTCCTGACTTTC. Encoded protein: CATSRQGAGANVLTF.